This section outlines one T cell receptor beta chain sequence together with its context. Its target is not known. The CDR3 contains 14 residues. CDR1 is GTSNPN, CDR2 SVGIG, per germline (reference sequence). V lost 2 bases and J 10 bases, leaving 15 bases between the germline ends. For Graves' hyperthyroidism to be stable, ophthalmopathy could not progress within 18 months. The data belong to a study of T cells in Graves' hyperthyroidism and ophthalmopathy. On the study more broadly: Upon initial diagnosis and before any treatment, peripheral blood was collected.

The source material, RNA transcripts, was used to amplify TCR beta CDR3 regions. The study used the HTBI primer set for a first-round RT-PCR of the TCR CDR3. TCRdb reprocessed the multiplex PCR reads via MiXCR and lists one record per CDR3 protein. In the table there are 700,000 or so distinct CDR3 sequences, roughly 15% of which are singletons. Study results and limitations: Most clonotypes expanded in thyroid above 0.001 were likewise present in blood.

This TCR was recovered from a man aged 18 to 35 with Graves' hyperthyroidism. This rearrangement joins TRBV30 to TRBJ1-6; a possible D gene is TRBD1 (6 bases). Sequenced sample: blood. The CDR3 region is CAWSTGLVGSPLHF. The DNA of the CDR3 is TGTGCCTGGAGTACAGGGCTGGTAGGCTCACCCCTCCACTTT.